This TCR beta chain was retrieved from a study of regulatory and conventional T cells in RAG deficiency. Study-wide points: Compared with controls, unique Treg TCR beta sequences dropped around 110-fold in Omenn syndrome and CID/AS. Shannon entropy fell and Simpson indices rose in RAG-deficient patients.

Genomic DNA came from blood conventional CD4+ T cells gated CD25-low CD127-high. There are 15 residues in the CDR3. Germline assignment: CDR1 SGHAT and CDR2 FQNNGV. V shed 6 bases, J shed 4 bases, and the junction held 6 bases outside the gene matches. TCRdb's copy holds only in-frame clones and misses some; the assay was immunoSEQ multiplex PCR. Of about 50,000 clones listed, about 90% are singletons. This clone came up a few times. Antigen unknown. The same sample was also studied in work on regulatory T cells. From that second work: The PCR used 52 TRBV and 13 TRBJ primers.

The chain uses TRBV11-2 and TRBJ1-6; 7 bases map to TRBD1. The TCR originated in a human donor in good health. The sequenced sample was CD4+ effector T cells sorted from blood. The CDR3 region has the DNA TGTGCCAGCAGGGCCGGGACAGATTATAATTCACCCCTCCACTTT. Encoded protein: CASRAGTDYNSPLHF.